These 2 T cell receptor beta chains were sequenced from one sample in a study of blood T cells in healthy people across ages. A second PCR of roughly 6 to 12 cycles used a sample-barcoded 5' primer and a J-beta primer mix. MiXCR was run by TCRdb on the 5' RACE reads, yielding one entry per CDR3 protein. The data show about 930,000 distinct CDR3 sequences, with about 28% seen just once and 9.5% to 13% held by the top ten. The same sample was also studied in work on T cells of mothers and their children.

What was sequenced was blood. Receptors originate from a woman aged 40 to 50 in good health.

This clonotype came up a few times. The chain links TRBV7-3 to TRBJ1-1, with TRBD1 matching over 7 bases. Trimming cost V 6 bases and J 7 bases; bases outside gene matches: 8. Germline V gene sequence: CDR1 SGHTA, CDR2 FQGTGA. The CDR3 contains 13 residues. Written as DNA, the CDR3 is TGTGCCAGCAGTTATACCCGGGACAGTGAAGCTTTCTTT. It codes for CASSYTRDSEAFF.

Notes on this clonotype: This may stem from a read error, because a much larger clone lies one nucleotide away. The J gene is TRBJ2-3, the V gene TRBV5-1, with D perhaps TRBD1 or TRBD2 (5 bases each). Germline assignment: CDR1 SGHRS and CDR2 YFSETQ. This CDR3 spans 14 amino acids. The CDR3 here is CASSTGDRTDMQYF. The DNA for the CDR3 is TGCGCCAGCAGCACCGGGGACCGCACAGATATGCAGTATTTT.